This paragraph covers one TCR beta chain sequence. This sample is drawn from a study of Graves' ophthalmopathy and Graves' hyperthyroidism. Study-level background: The authors collected peripheral blood at initial diagnosis, before any treatment.

Using RNA transcripts, the TCR beta CDR3 regions were amplified. Following a first-round RT-PCR that used HTBI primers, a second-round multiplex PCR was carried out. One entry per CDR3 protein results from TCRdb running MiXCR on the multiplex PCR reads. The repertoire holds under 200,000 distinct CDR3 sequences, roughly two fifths seen once, with around 5.8% in the top ten. Ophthalmopathy in the donors was of moderate-to-severe activity, with CAS ≥3, NOSPECS ≥4 and duration under 3 months. Germline assignment: CDR1 MNHNS and CDR2 SASEGT. The CDR3 runs 16 residues. The J segment lost 4 bases and the V segment lost 6 bases, leaving 8 bases of the junction unmatched.

V and J are TRBV6-1 and TRBJ2-2, with TRBD2 matching 10 bases. The receptor was isolated from a middle-aged woman with Graves' ophthalmopathy. Sequenced material: peripheral blood. The CDR3 DNA sequence: TGTGCCAGCAGGGCACCGGGACTAGCGTTCACCGGGGAGCTGTTTTTT. Its protein product is CASRAPGLAFTGELFF.